This TCR beta chain is drawn from a study of T cell repertoires in cytomegalovirus infection. Study background: CMV epitopes used comprised recently identified HLA-C-restricted ones and well-studied HLA-B-restricted ones. CMV infection together with matching HLA type was indicated by public TCR beta signatures.

The study, taken as a whole, reports: HLA-C-restricted CMV clonotypes gave the most frequent clonotype in two of eight donors.

TCRdb called the reads again in MiXCR, with one record for every CDR3 protein. The sample includes 110,000 to 150,000 distinct CDR3 sequences, about 32% seen only once; the top ten take around 50%. This CDR3 spans 16 amino acids. From germline, CDR1 is SGHVS and CDR2 FQNEAQ. V dropped 1 base and J dropped 7; count of bases not matched to a gene: 7. This clonotype appeared many times. Antigen unknown. This chain uses TRBV7-8 with TRBJ1-6; TRBD1 agrees at 7 bases. Sequences were derived from CD8+ T cells from cultured PBMCs, sampled from culture after CMV antigen stimulation. This clonotype was sampled from a human donor in good health (CMV status not recorded). Some clones in this sample may be carry-over from other donors' samples. The CDR3 sequence: CASSLVRGTANSPLHF. CDR3 nucleotide sequence: TGTGCCAGCAGCTTAGTTCGGGGGACAGCAAATTCACCCCTCCACTTT.